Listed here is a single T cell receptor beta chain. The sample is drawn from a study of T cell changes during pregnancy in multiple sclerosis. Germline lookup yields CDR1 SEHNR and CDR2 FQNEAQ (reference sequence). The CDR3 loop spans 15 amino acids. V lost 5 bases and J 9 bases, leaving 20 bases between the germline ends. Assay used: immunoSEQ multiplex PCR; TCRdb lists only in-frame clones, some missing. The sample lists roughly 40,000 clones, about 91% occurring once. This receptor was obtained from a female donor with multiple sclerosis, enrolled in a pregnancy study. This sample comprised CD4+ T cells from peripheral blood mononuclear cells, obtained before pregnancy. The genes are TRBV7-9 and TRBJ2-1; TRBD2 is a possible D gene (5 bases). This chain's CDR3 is CASSPPGPQGSEQFF. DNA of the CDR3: TGTGCCAGCAGCCCGCCGGGTCCCCAAGGGAGTGAGCAGTTCTTC.